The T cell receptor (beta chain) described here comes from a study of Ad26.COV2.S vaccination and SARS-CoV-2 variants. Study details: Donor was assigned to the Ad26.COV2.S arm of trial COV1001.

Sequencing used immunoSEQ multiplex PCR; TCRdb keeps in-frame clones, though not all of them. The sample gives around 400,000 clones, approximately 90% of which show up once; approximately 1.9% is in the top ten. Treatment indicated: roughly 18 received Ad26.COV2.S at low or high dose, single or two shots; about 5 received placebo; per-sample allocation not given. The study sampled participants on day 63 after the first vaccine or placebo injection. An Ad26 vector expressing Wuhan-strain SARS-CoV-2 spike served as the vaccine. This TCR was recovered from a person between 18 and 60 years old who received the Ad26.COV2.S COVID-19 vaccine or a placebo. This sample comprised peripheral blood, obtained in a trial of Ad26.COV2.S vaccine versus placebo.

The DNA of the CDR3 is TGTGCCAGCAGAAGTGGGACCGCCTTCGGAACGGAGACCCAGTACTTC. This codes for CASRSGTAFGTETQYF. The chain joins TRBV2 to TRBJ2-5; D possibly uses TRBD1 or TRBD2 (5 bases each). CDR3 size: 16 residues. Trimming shortened V by 6 bases and J by 5 bases, and 22 bases separated the two germline ends. Germline V gene lookup returns CDR1 SNHLY and CDR2 FYNNEI. Together with reference TRBV2 and TRBJ2-5, the CDR3 gives the full variable domain: EPEVTQTPSHQVTQMGQEVILRCVPISNHLYFYWYRQILGQKVEFLVSFYNNEISEKSEIFDDQFSVERPDGSNFTLKIRSTKLEDSAMYFCASRSGTAFGTETQYFGPGTRLLVL.